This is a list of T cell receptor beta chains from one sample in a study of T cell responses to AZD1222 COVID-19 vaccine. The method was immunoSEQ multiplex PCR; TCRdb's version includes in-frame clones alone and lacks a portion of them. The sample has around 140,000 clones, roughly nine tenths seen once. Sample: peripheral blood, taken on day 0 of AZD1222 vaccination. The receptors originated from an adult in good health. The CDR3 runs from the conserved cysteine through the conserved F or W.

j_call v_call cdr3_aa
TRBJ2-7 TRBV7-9 CASSLTTGHEQYF
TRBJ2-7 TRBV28 CASRAGLNYEQYF
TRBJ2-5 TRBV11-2 CASSAVLAGSRETQYF
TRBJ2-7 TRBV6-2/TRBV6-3 CASSYSRLEGQGLYEQYF
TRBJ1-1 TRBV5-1 CASTPGQGSNGEAFF
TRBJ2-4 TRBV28 CASIDRRNIQYF
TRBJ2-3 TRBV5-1 CASSLGEDTDTQYF
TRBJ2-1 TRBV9 CASSVEGGYYNEQFF
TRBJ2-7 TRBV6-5 CASSYSLAGPSYEQYF
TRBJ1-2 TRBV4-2 CASNSQGVGYGYTF
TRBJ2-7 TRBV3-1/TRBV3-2 CASSARQESSYEQYF
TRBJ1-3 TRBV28 CASAEGGSGNTIYF
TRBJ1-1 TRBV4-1 CASSQGLLNTEAFF
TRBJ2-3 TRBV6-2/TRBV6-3 CASSQGLASDTQYF
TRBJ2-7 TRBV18 CASSQGAEYEQYF
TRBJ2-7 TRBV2 CASTRTANYEQYF
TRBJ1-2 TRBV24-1 CATSDFYGYTF
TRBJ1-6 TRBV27 CASSPGGGSPLHF
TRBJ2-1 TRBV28 CASSWVPGRGSYNEQFF
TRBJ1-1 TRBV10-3 CAISESTGPATEAFF
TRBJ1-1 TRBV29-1 CSVEVGRGWSPEAFF
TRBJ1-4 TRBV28 CASSPGGDPTNEKLFF
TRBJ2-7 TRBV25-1 CASSQEEQYF
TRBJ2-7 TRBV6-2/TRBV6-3 CASSWDNTYEQYF
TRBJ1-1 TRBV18 CASSPKGLPKANTEAFF
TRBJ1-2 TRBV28 CASSVGTGLNYGYTF
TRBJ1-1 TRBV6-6 CASSSGTGVMNTEAFF
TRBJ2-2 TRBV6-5 CASSYEQGATGELFF
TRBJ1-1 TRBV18 CASSVMGTNTEAFF
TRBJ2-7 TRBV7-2 CASSLLGREGEQYF
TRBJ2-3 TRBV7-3 CASGRGGADTQYF
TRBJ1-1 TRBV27 CASSVFPGRQNTEAFF